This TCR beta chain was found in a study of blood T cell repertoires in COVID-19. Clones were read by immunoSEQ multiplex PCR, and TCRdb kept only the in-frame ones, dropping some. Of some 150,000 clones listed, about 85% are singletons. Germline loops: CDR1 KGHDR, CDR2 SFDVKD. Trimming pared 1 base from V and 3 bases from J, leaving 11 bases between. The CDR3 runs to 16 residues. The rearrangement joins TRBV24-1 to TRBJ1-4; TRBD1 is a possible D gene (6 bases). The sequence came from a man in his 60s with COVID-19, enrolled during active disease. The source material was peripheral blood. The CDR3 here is CATSDLAGAANEKLFF. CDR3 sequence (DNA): TGTGCCACCAGTGATTTAGCGGGGGCGGCTAATGAAAAACTGTTTTTT.